These T cell receptor beta chains were read from a single sample in a study of cytomegalovirus exposure and HLA in healthy donors. Some clones are missing from TCRdb's copy, which holds only in-frame ones; the method was immunoSEQ multiplex PCR. This table has around 200,000 clones, around 88% appearing once. Sequences were obtained from PBMCs. Receptors originate from a woman aged 18-29 years in good health and CMV-seronegative. Each CDR3 is given with its conserved first and last residue. Each record gives: CDR3 length, clone size, V gene, D gene, J gene, CDR3 DNA, CDR3 protein. D genes are given only for firm matches. Clone size, where shown, is once, few, many, or a class for clones that have expanded.

CDR3 length: 17
clone size: -
V gene: TRBV5-6
D gene: TRBD2
J gene: TRBJ2-1
CDR3 DNA: TGTGCCAGCAGCTTGCAGTCTAGCGGAACCTTCGCCAATGAGCAGTTCTTC
CDR3 protein: CASSLQSSGTFANEQFF

CDR3 length: 14
clone size: -
V gene: TRBV5-4
D gene: -
J gene: TRBJ2-5
CDR3 DNA: TGTGCCAGCAGCTTGGACGCCACGGAAGAGACCCAGTACTTC
CDR3 protein: CASSLDATEETQYF

CDR3 length: 14
clone size: -
V gene: TRBV6-5
D gene: -
J gene: TRBJ2-7
CDR3 DNA: TGTGCCAGCAGTTACCAGGGCCTCTCCTACGAGCAGTACTTC
CDR3 protein: CASSYQGLSYEQYF

CDR3 length: 16
clone size: -
V gene: TRBV25-1
D gene: TRBD1
J gene: TRBJ1-2
CDR3 DNA: TGTGCCAGCAGTGAATCGGGACAGGGGGCTTACTATGGCTACACCTTC
CDR3 protein: CASSESGQGAYYGYTF

CDR3 length: 13
clone size: -
V gene: TRBV7-6
D gene: -
J gene: TRBJ2-1
CDR3 DNA: TGTGCCAGCTCAGCGGAGCGATACAATGAGCAGTTCTTC
CDR3 protein: CASSAERYNEQFF

CDR3 length: 16
clone size: -
V gene: TRBV5-1
D gene: TRBD2
J gene: TRBJ2-7
CDR3 DNA: TGCGCCAGCAGCTTGGGGGCTAGCGGGAGCGCCTACGAGCAGTACTTC
CDR3 protein: CASSLGASGSAYEQYF

CDR3 length: 15
clone size: -
V gene: TRBV7-9
D gene: -
J gene: TRBJ2-5
CDR3 DNA: TGTGCCAGCAGCCCTCGCCGGGGGATGTTTGAGACCCAGTACTTC
CDR3 protein: CASSPRRGMFETQYF

CDR3 length: 15
clone size: -
V gene: TRBV5-4
D gene: TRBD1
J gene: TRBJ2-7
CDR3 DNA: TGTGCCAGCAGCGTGGGACAGCCCTCCGACTACGAGCAGTACTTC
CDR3 protein: CASSVGQPSDYEQYF

CDR3 length: 15
clone size: once
V gene: TRBV6-5
D gene: TRBD1
J gene: TRBJ2-5
CDR3 DNA: TGTGCCAGCAGCCCCCCGGCAGGGGGCTTGGAGACCCAGTACTTC
CDR3 protein: CASSPPAGGLETQYF

CDR3 length: 14
clone size: -
V gene: TRBV6-1
D gene: -
J gene: TRBJ2-3
CDR3 DNA: TGTGCCAGCAGTGAAGGGAGGGGGGGAGATACGCAGTATTTT
CDR3 protein: CASSEGRGGDTQYF

CDR3 length: 18
clone size: -
V gene: TRBV5-4
D gene: -
J gene: TRBJ1-1
CDR3 DNA: TGTGCCAGCAGCTTGGCCTTGGACAGCCACCTAATGAACACTGAAGCTTTCTTT
CDR3 protein: CASSLALDSHLMNTEAFF

CDR3 length: 15
clone size: -
V gene: TRBV7-9
D gene: -
J gene: TRBJ2-3
CDR3 DNA: TGTGCCAGCAGCTTAAAGACAGGTAGCACAGATACGCAGTATTTT
CDR3 protein: CASSLKTGSTDTQYF

CDR3 length: 15
clone size: -
V gene: TRBV30
D gene: TRBD1
J gene: TRBJ1-1
CDR3 DNA: TGTGCCTGGAACCCGACAGGGGGGCGCTGGGCTGAAGCTTTCTTT
CDR3 protein: CAWNPTGGRWAEAFF

CDR3 length: 12
clone size: once
V gene: TRBV27
D gene: TRBD1
J gene: TRBJ2-7
CDR3 DNA: TGTGGAACACGGGACAGGGGCCTCGAGCAGTACTTC
CDR3 protein: CGTRDRGLEQYF

CDR3 length: 14
clone size: -
V gene: TRBV28
D gene: -
J gene: TRBJ1-5
CDR3 DNA: TGTGCCAGCAGGAGCGGGACAATCAATCAGCCCCAGCATTTT
CDR3 protein: CASRSGTINQPQHF

CDR3 length: 16
clone size: -
V gene: TRBV7-9
D gene: TRBD2
J gene: TRBJ2-7
CDR3 DNA: TGTGCCAGCAGCAACCTTCTAGCGGGAGGGCCGTACGAGCAGTACTTC
CDR3 protein: CASSNLLAGGPYEQYF

CDR3 length: 15
clone size: -
V gene: TRBV27
D gene: TRBD1
J gene: TRBJ1-2
CDR3 DNA: TGTGCCAGCAGTTCCCCCGCCCAGGGGGCCGATGGCTACACCTTC
CDR3 protein: CASSSPAQGADGYTF

CDR3 length: 16
clone size: -
V gene: TRBV15
D gene: -
J gene: TRBJ2-7
CDR3 DNA: TGTGCCACCAGCAGGGTAGCCAACACTAACTCCTACGAGCAGTACTTC
CDR3 protein: CATSRVANTNSYEQYF